A single sample gave rise to the 30 T cell receptor beta chains below, sequenced in a study of long-term antiretroviral therapy in people with HIV. Assay version v3.0 of immunoSEQ was used, and it was run at survey level. Profiled with immunoSEQ multiplex PCR; TCRdb holds only in-frame clones, not every one. Here the sample spans tens of thousands of clones, roughly 82% being singletons. The material was unsorted PBMCs, obtained 3 years after starting antiretroviral therapy. These receptors were collected from a man aged 45-65 years with HIV.

This clone was counted only a few times. This sequence joins TRBV7-6 and TRBJ2-1, with 12 bases lining up with TRBD2. The CDR3 runs 16 residues. J was trimmed by 2 bases and V by 5 bases; bases with no gene match: 4. The germline CDR1 and CDR2 sequences are SGHVS and FNYEAQ. CDR3 DNA sequence: TGTGCCAGCAGCGCTCGACTAGCGGGGGCCTACAATGAGCAGTTCTTC. Translated, it gives CASSARLAGAYNEQFF.

The genes are TRBV7-9 and TRBJ2-6, with 7 bases lining up with TRBD2. The CDR3 consists of 15 residues. Trimming at V came to 5 bases and at J to 2 bases, leaving 3 bases not matched to a gene. In germline, CDR1 is SEHNR, CDR2 FQNEAQ (reference sequence). The CDR3 region is CASSPAGAGANVLTF. In DNA, the CDR3 is TGTGCCAGCAGCCCTGCGGGGGCTGGGGCCAACGTCCTGACTTTC.

This clone was counted only a few times. V usage is TRBV6-4 and J usage is TRBJ1-2; 9 nucleotides agree with TRBD1. V lost 0 bases to trimming and J lost 4 bases; unmatched junction nucleotides: 3. This CDR3 is built from 15 residues. The germline CDR1 and CDR2 sequences are MRHNA and SNTAGT. CDR3 region: CASSDSMGQGYGYTF. As DNA, the CDR3 is TGTGCCAGCAGTGACTCGATGGGACAGGGCTATGGCTACACCTTC.

The chain couples TRBV21-1 to TRBJ2-2; the D call TRBD2 from the table was never checked on the DNA. TRBV21-1 constitutes a pseudogene. This CDR3 has 16 amino acids. CDR3 DNA sequence: TGTGCCAGCAGCACCAGACCTTGGGAGGGTGGCGGGGAGCTGTTTTTT. This gives the protein CASSTRPWEGGGELFF.

The chain uses TRBV5-1 and TRBJ2-1; TRBD1 agrees at 10 bases. This CDR3 is 14 amino acids long. Germline CDR1 SGHRS, CDR2 YFSETQ. The ends lost 6 bases at V and 4 bases at J; junction bases unmatched: 4. The CDR3 reads CASKPGQGYNEQFF. The CDR3 coding sequence is TGCGCCAGCAAGCCGGGACAGGGGTACAATGAGCAGTTCTTC.

The table lists this clone with a count of one. The chain combines TRBV2 with TRBJ1-1; D gene uncertain. The CDR3 loop spans 13 amino acids. Looked up from germline, CDR1 is SNHLY and CDR2 is FYNNEI. The V and J ends lost 4 bases and 2 bases respectively, with 8 bases between them. The CDR3 coding sequence is TGTGCCAGCAGTGCGACCCTTAACACTGAAGCTTTCTTT. Translation gives CASSATLNTEAFF.

The chain joins TRBV9 to TRBJ1-6; D remains unclear. Trimming took 0 bases from V and 5 from J, leaving 9 bases between them. The CDR3 is 15 amino acids. Germline lookup yields CDR1 SGDLS and CDR2 YYNGEE. The DNA of the CDR3 is TGTGCCAGCAGCGTAGATGGACCTCATAATTCACCCCTCCACTTT. Translated: CASSVDGPHNSPLHF. The complete variable domain, with remaining parts taken from reference TRBV9 and TRBJ1-6, reads DSGVTQTPKHLITATGQRVTLRCSPRSGDLSVYWYQQSLDQGLQFLIQYYNGEERAKGNILERFSAQQFPDLHSELNLSSLELGDSALYFCASSVDGPHNSPLHFGNGTRLTVT.

The rearrangement joins TRBV19 to TRBJ1-2, with 7 bases identical to TRBD1. Germline values: CDR1 LNHDA, CDR2 SQIVND (reference sequence). V gave up 8 bases and J gave up 4 bases; unmatched junction bases: 10. The CDR3 is 14 amino acids. Here the CDR3 reads CASSTGQRLYGYTF. Written as DNA, the CDR3 is TGTGCCAGTTCGACAGGGCAACGGCTCTATGGCTACACCTTC.

This chain links TRBV6-1 with TRBJ2-7; D gene uncertain. CDR1 is MNHNS, CDR2 SASEGT, per germline. This CDR3 spans 14 amino acids. V lost 1 base and J lost 1, with 8 bases in between. This chain's CDR3 is CASSEVRSSYEQYF. DNA of the CDR3: TGTGCCAGCAGTGAAGTAAGATCTTCCTACGAGCAGTACTTC.

The chain is built from TRBV30 and TRBJ2-5; no definite D call. The ends were cut back, 1 base at V and 2 bases at J, with 2 bases in the middle. The CDR3 is 11 amino acids. Germline CDR1 is GTSNPN and CDR2 is SVGIG (reference sequence). The CDR3, as DNA: TGTGCCTGGAGTGAACAAGAGACCCAGTACTTC. Translating gives CAWSEQETQYF. Full variable domain (rest looked up from reference TRBV30 and TRBJ2-5): SQTIHQWPATLVQPVGSPLSLECTVEGTSNPNLYWYRQAAGRGLQLLFYSVGIGQISSEVPQNLSASRPQDRQFILSSKKLLLSDSGFYLCAWSEQETQYFGPGTRLLVL.

V and J are TRBV6-1 and TRBJ1-1; D remains unclear. The CDR3 sequence is 14 residues long. The V end lost 5 bases, the J end lost 6 bases, and 16 bases lay between the germline ends. Germline V gives CDR1 MNHNS, CDR2 SASEGT. Here the CDR3 DNA reads TGTGCCAGCAGTCTCGGACTGTCTTTCGCTGAAGCTTTCTTT. Protein product: CASSLGLSFAEAFF.

In DNA form, the CDR3 reads TGTGCCAGCAGCTTCCCGACAGGGGGCTCCTACAATGAGCAGTTCTTC. Protein sequence: CASSFPTGGSYNEQFF. The chain employs TRBV7-9 and TRBJ2-1, with 9 bases fitting TRBD1. The germline V gene has CDR1 SEHNR and CDR2 FQNEAQ (reference sequence). V gave up 3 bases and J gave up 0 bases; unmatched junction bases: 3. The CDR3 runs 16 residues.

This chain links TRBV11-3 with TRBJ2-1; D gene unclear. This CDR3 has 13 residues. Trimming stripped 4 bases from V and 9 bases from J, with 13 bases between. The germline V gene encodes CDR1 SGHNT and CDR2 YENEEA. For the CDR3, the DNA is TGTGCCAGCAGCTCCACCCTATTCGGTGAGCAGTTCTTC. It yields the protein CASSSTLFGEQFF.

This clone was seen once. V and J are TRBV6-4 and TRBJ2-1; D may correspond to TRBD1 or TRBD2 (6 bases each). This CDR3 has 15 amino acids. Trimming took off 0 bases at V and 4 bases at J, with 10 bases between the two ends. Germline CDR1 reads MRHNA; CDR2 reads SNTAGT. Here the CDR3 reads CASSDSGGAYNEQFF. The CDR3 DNA reads as TGTGCCAGCAGTGACTCCGGGGGCGCTTACAATGAGCAGTTCTTC.

CDR3 protein: CASSLPRGTDTQYF. DNA of the CDR3: TGTGCCAGCAGTTTGCCCAGAGGGACAGATACGCAGTATTTT. The chain links TRBV28 to TRBJ2-3; possibly TRBD2 for D (5 bases). Germline assignment: CDR1 MDHEN and CDR2 SYDVKM. The CDR3 covers 14 residues. V lost 3 bases and J 3 bases, leaving 10 bases between the germline ends.

In its sample, this clone was seen once. The chain has TRBV11-3 and TRBJ2-3; D unclear. CDR3 size: 13 residues. The germline CDR1 and CDR2 sequences are SGHNT and YENEEA. The ends were cut back, 2 bases at V and 7 bases at J, with 10 bases in the middle. The chain's CDR3 is CASSLSLGYTQYF. The CDR3 coding sequence is TGTGCCAGCAGCTTATCGTTGGGGTATACGCAGTATTTT.

The genes are TRBV6-6 and TRBJ2-5, with D possibly TRBD1 on 7 matching bases. With 7 bases removed from V and 5 bases from J, the gap between germline ends came to 14 bases. The CDR3 is 13 amino acids. Germline CDR1 MNHNY, CDR2 SVGAGI (reference sequence). The CDR3 DNA reads TGTGCCAGCAAAAAACAGGGGAGGGAGACCCAGTACTTC. It translates to CASKKQGRETQYF.

This clone was seen just once. V is TRBV28 and J is TRBJ1-2, with D maybe TRBD1 (6 bases). V shed 5 bases and J shed 6 bases, with 19 bases lying between them. CDR3 length: 15 amino acids. Per the germline V gene, CDR1 is MDHEN and CDR2 is SYDVKM. In DNA, the CDR3 is TGTGCCAGCAGTGATAGGGGGGCGCGTTGGAATGGCTACACCTTC. It translates to CASSDRGARWNGYTF.

J is TRBJ1-6 and V is TRBV18, with 10 bases identical to TRBD1. This CDR3 is 15 amino acids long. Germline values: CDR1 KGHSH, CDR2 LQKENI. The V gene end was trimmed by 6 bases and the J gene end by 8 bases; junction bases not matched to a gene: 7. The CDR3: CASSETGTGDSPLHF. The CDR3 DNA is TGTGCCAGCTCCGAAACCGGGACAGGGGATTCACCCCTCCACTTT.

The CDR3 here is CASSIIDPNQPQHF. CDR3 nucleotides: TGTGCCAGTAGTATCATCGACCCCAATCAGCCCCAGCATTTT. The V gene is TRBV19, the J gene TRBJ1-5; D ambiguous. Trimming pared 3 bases from V and 3 bases from J, leaving 9 bases between. Germline loops: CDR1 LNHDA, CDR2 SQIVND (reference sequence). This CDR3 contains 14 residues.

DNA for the CDR3: TGCAGCGTTGCGTTCAGCCCCTTAGGGGAAAACACCATATATTTT. Translation gives CSVAFSPLGENTIYF. The chain couples TRBV29-1 to TRBJ1-3, with a tentative D call TRBD1 (5 bases). CDR3 length equals 15 residues. The ends were cut back, 4 bases at V and 6 bases at J, with 19 bases in the middle. CDR1 SQVTM and CDR2 ANQGSEA come from the germline V gene.

This chain uses TRBV2 with TRBJ1-1, with 10 bases fitting TRBD1. In germline, CDR1 is SNHLY, CDR2 FYNNEI. Trimming cost V 11 bases and J 5 bases; bases outside gene matches: 8. The CDR3 is made up of 13 amino acids. As DNA, the CDR3 is TGTGCCGGACGACAGGGGGCGCGAACTGAAGCTTTCTTT. This gives the protein CAGRQGARTEAFF.

This rearrangement joins TRBV18 to TRBJ2-5; the match to TRBD2 covers 13 bases. Trimming at V came to 6 bases and at J to 5 bases, leaving 6 bases not matched to a gene. CDR3 size: 15 residues. From germline, CDR1 is KGHSH and CDR2 LQKENI. The CDR3 DNA reads as TGTGCCAGCTCTCCCCCGACTAGCGGGAGGGAGACCCAGTACTTC. Amino acids: CASSPPTSGRETQYF.

V and J are TRBV5-5 and TRBJ2-5; D remains unclear. The CDR3 is 15 amino acids. V gave up 1 base and J gave up 1 base, with 11 bases separating them. Germline CDR1 is SGHKS and CDR2 is YYEKEE (reference sequence). The CDR3 protein is CASSLMADPQETQYF. The CDR3 DNA is TGTGCCAGCAGCTTGATGGCGGACCCCCAAGAGACCCAGTACTTC.

This chain uses TRBV6-5 with TRBJ2-5; TRBD2 aligns across 11 bases. The CDR3 has 15 residues. CDR1 is MNHEY, CDR2 SVGAGI, per germline. V lost 5 bases and J lost 7; bases outside the gene matches: 9. The DNA for the CDR3 is TGTGCCAGCAGTCCTACCCGTACTAGCGGGAGGACCCAGTACTTC. It translates to CASSPTRTSGRTQYF.

The rearrangement joins TRBV4-3 to TRBJ1-4; no clear D. With 0 bases removed from V and 0 bases from J, the gap between germline ends came to 5 bases. The CDR3 spans 15 residues. CDR1 and CDR2 (germline): LGHNA, YSLEER. CDR3 sequence (DNA): TGCGCCAGCAGCCAAGAGGGTGCAACTAATGAAAAACTGTTTTTT. Translation gives CASSQEGATNEKLFF.

In its sample, this clone ranks as medium-sized. The chain employs TRBV27 and TRBJ1-2; D possibly corresponds to TRBD1 (6 bases). The CDR3 loop spans 13 amino acids. Germline values: CDR1 MNHEY, CDR2 SMNVEV (reference sequence). The V gene lost 4 bases and the J gene lost 8 bases, with 14 bases spanning the gap. The DNA of the CDR3 is TGTGCCAGCAGTTCACCGAACAGGGAAGGCTACACCTTC. Its protein product is CASSSPNREGYTF.

DNA of the CDR3: TGTGCCAGCTCACTGCAGGGGGCGAATGAAAAACTGTTTTTT. Amino acid sequence: CASSLQGANEKLFF. This chain connects TRBV18 to TRBJ1-4; 8 bases are a match to TRBD1. CDR3 length: 14 residues. Germline CDR1 is KGHSH and CDR2 is LQKENI. Trimming took 4 bases from V and 5 from J; bases not matched to a gene: 3. The full variable domain, in which reference TRBV18 and TRBJ1-4 provide the parts outside the CDR3, is NAGVMQNPRHLVRRRGQEARLRCSPMKGHSHVYWYRQLPEEGLKFMVYLQKENIIDESGMPKERFSAEFPKEGPSILRIQQVVRGDSAAYFCASSLQGANEKLFFGSGTQLSVL.

The chain is built from TRBV18 and TRBJ1-4; 8 bases are a match to TRBD1. This CDR3 contains 15 residues. The V gene end was trimmed by 3 bases and the J gene end by 5 bases; junction bases not matched to a gene: 5. Germline loops: CDR1 KGHSH, CDR2 LQKENI. The CDR3 reads CASSPDRVANEKLFF. The CDR3 DNA is TGTGCCAGCTCACCGGACAGGGTAGCAAATGAAAAACTGTTTTTT.

The CDR3 spells CASSFNLGQGIQPQHF. The CDR3 bases are TGTGCCAGCAGTTTTAACTTGGGACAGGGAATCCAGCCCCAGCATTTT. The genes are TRBV28 and TRBJ1-5, with TRBD1 matching over 9 bases. V trimming: 3 bases; J trimming: 7 bases; junction bases outside the gene matches: 10. The CDR3 has 16 residues. CDR1 is MDHEN and CDR2 is SYDVKM in the germline V gene.